This T cell receptor (beta chain) was sequenced in a study of shared clonotypes between healthy human individuals. Turning to the study itself: Per donor, three plates held CD4 naive cells, three held CD4 memory, two held CD8 naive and one held CD8 memory.

Comments on this clone: Its antigen remains unidentified. The same CDR3 also results from other DNA sequences found in this sample.

Profiling relied on immunoSEQ multiplex PCR, and the TCRdb table lists in-frame clones only, not all of them. The sample has just over 2,000,000 clones, roughly 94% seen once; the top ten hold more than 0.1%. Findings and caveats of the study: For naive CD4 cells, roughly 5.5% of clonotypes were shared across a few donors. On the whole, naive subsets had larger estimated richness than memory subsets had.

The CD4+ fraction was divided into a CD45RA+ naive subset and a CD45RA-negative memory subset. The sequence derives from a man aged 18 to 29 in good health. Sequenced input: naive CD4+ T cells sorted from blood. Subset reported: CD45RA+ positively selected.

CDR3 nucleotides: TGTGCCAGCAGTTATTCGACAGGCCAAGAGACCCAGTACTTC. Translation: CASSYSTGQETQYF. The V and J genes are TRBV6-6 and TRBJ2-5, with D tentatively TRBD1 (6 bases). Germline V gives CDR1 MNHNY, CDR2 SVGAGI (reference sequence). The CDR3 loop spans 14 amino acids. V lost 3 bases to trimming and J lost 1 base, with 9 bases between them.